This T cell receptor beta chain was recovered during a study of T-cell reconstitution after alpha-beta-depleted transplantation in children. This clonotype was counted between two and nine times. There are 15 residues in the CDR3. V gave up 5 bases and J gave up 3 bases, with 14 bases separating them. Unique molecular identifiers featured in how the TCRbeta library was prepared. One entry per CDR3 protein, called by TCRdb with MiXCR from the PCR reads. The sample comprises a few hundred thousand distinct CDR3 sequences, 20% to 30% of which are singletons, and roughly 5% rests with the top ten. This sequence originates from a female patient aged 2-15 years who had a stem cell transplant for congenital amegakaryocytic thrombocytopenia, so the T cells may come from the graft donor. This rearrangement joins TRBV12-3 or TRBV12-4 to TRBJ1-3, with a possible D match to TRBD1 (5 bases). Sequenced here: PBMCs, mostly from graft donor cells, sampled 360 days after TCRalphabeta/CD19-depleted stem cell transplant. The CDR3 reads CASSELAGRGNTIYF. DNA for the CDR3: TGTGCCAGCAGTGAGCTCGCAGGGCGTGGAAACACCATATATTTT.